The 24 T cell receptor beta chains below come from one sample, sequenced in a study of T cell changes during pregnancy in multiple sclerosis (dated by TCRdb to the late 2010s). The library was produced with the immunoSEQ multiplex PCR assay. TCRdb carries this immuneACCESS record with in-frame sequences only. Its versions omit some clonotypes, under half of them owing to an unresolved V gene in the studies checked, with the rest unexplained. Within this sample are more than 40,000 clones, with 91% of them counted one time only. About 8.1% of the sample is in the top ten clones. The source was CD8+ T cells from peripheral blood mononuclear cells, collected after pregnancy. These receptors originate from a female donor with multiple sclerosis, enrolled in a pregnancy study.

The chain links TRBV29-1 to TRBJ2-3, with D unclear. CDR1 is SQVTM and CDR2 is ANQGSEA in the germline V gene. V gave up 0 bases and J gave up 0 bases, with 13 bases separating them. This CDR3 has 16 amino acids. The CDR3 DNA follows: TGCAGCGTTGAAGATTGGCTAGACCAGAGCACAGATACGCAGTATTTT. This gives the protein CSVEDWLDQSTDTQYF.

The rearrangement links TRBV4-1 to TRBJ2-7; maybe TRBD1 (5 bases). There are 18 residues in the CDR3. CDR1 and CDR2 from the germline V gene are MGHRA and YSYEKL. The ends were cut back, 1 base at V and 0 bases at J, with 19 bases in the middle. CDR3 residues: CASSQGLQVGPSSYEQYF. CDR3 DNA: TGCGCCAGCAGCCAAGGCCTACAGGTGGGGCCAAGCTCCTACGAGCAGTACTTC.

V gene TRBV7-6 combines with J gene TRBJ2-1; possibly TRBD1 for D (6 bases). Germline loops: CDR1 SGHVS, CDR2 FNYEAQ. The CDR3 has 15 amino acids. V was clipped by 5 bases and J by 2 bases, with 13 bases between them. This CDR3 reads CASSLSAGAYNEQFF. The DNA of the CDR3 is TGTGCCAGCAGCCTATCGGCAGGGGCCTACAATGAGCAGTTCTTC.

This clone was seen at least ten times. The chain employs TRBV4-3 and TRBJ2-7, with 10 bases fitting TRBD1. CDR1 LGHNA and CDR2 YSLEER come from the germline V gene. There are 14 residues in the CDR3. V gave up 3 bases and J gave up 5 bases; unmatched junction bases: 4. CDR3 sequence (DNA): TGCGCCAGCAGCCAGGACAGGGGGATCAACGAGCAGTACTTC. Its translation is CASSQDRGINEQYF.

V gene TRBV4-1 combines with J gene TRBJ2-7, with D possibly matching TRBD2 (5 bases). The length of the CDR3 is 13 residues. V was trimmed by 0 bases and J by 7 bases, leaving 10 bases between them. Per germline, CDR1 MGHRA and CDR2 YSYEKL. The DNA of the CDR3 is TGCGCCAGCAGCCAAGAGATCGGGGTTGAGCAGTACTTC. Protein product: CASSQEIGVEQYF.

The genes are TRBV11-3 and TRBJ1-2; 7 bases map to TRBD1. Looked up from germline, CDR1 is SGHNT and CDR2 is YENEEA. The V segment lost 6 bases and the J segment 5 bases; nucleotides outside the gene matches: 15. This CDR3 region has 16 residues. The CDR3: CASSLTDRTFFYGYTF. CDR3 DNA sequence: TGTGCCAGCAGTCTTACGGACAGGACTTTCTTTTATGGCTACACCTTC.

The chain's CDR3 is CASSPHRSSGNTIYF. CDR3 in DNA: TGTGCCAGCAGTCCACACAGAAGCTCTGGAAACACCATATATTTT. The rearrangement joins TRBV5-4 to TRBJ1-3; D ambiguous. The V gene's germline CDR1 is SGHNT and CDR2 YYREEE (reference sequence). V dropped 5 bases and J dropped 0 bases, with 12 bases sitting between them. This CDR3 has 15 residues. Looking up the rest from reference TRBV5-4 and TRBJ1-3 gives the full variable domain: ETGVTQSPTHLIKTRGQQVTLRCSSQSGHNTVSWYQQALGQGPQFIFQYYREEENGRGNFPPRFSGLQFPNYSSELNVNALELDDSALYLCASSPHRSSGNTIYFGEGSWLTVV.

This chain connects TRBV5-1 to TRBJ2-7; 8 bases fit TRBD1. With V trimmed by 4 bases and J by 2 bases, 5 bases remained unmatched. Germline V CDR1 and CDR2: SGHRS, YFSETQ. The CDR3 loop spans 14 amino acids. CDR3 sequence: CASSPRDRTYEQYF. The CDR3 DNA is TGCGCCAGCAGCCCTAGGGACAGGACCTACGAGCAGTACTTC.

This chain connects TRBV9 to TRBJ2-3; a weak D match, TRBD1 (6 bases). Trimming removed 3 bases at V and 0 bases at J, with 11 bases between. The CDR3 has 15 amino acids. Germline lookup yields CDR1 SGDLS and CDR2 YYNGEE. The chain's CDR3 is CASSAQGTSTDTQYF. CDR3 coding DNA: TGTGCCAGCAGCGCACAGGGAACTAGCACAGATACGCAGTATTTT.

The J gene is TRBJ2-4, the V gene TRBV28, with TRBD1 as a possible D gene (6 bases). This CDR3 spans 13 amino acids. The V end lost 6 bases, the J end lost 8 bases, and 14 bases lay between the germline ends. In germline, CDR1 is MDHEN, CDR2 SYDVKM. The CDR3 loop reads CASSVTGTDIQYF. The CDR3, as DNA: TGTGCCAGCAGCGTTACAGGGACGGACATTCAGTACTTC.

The rearrangement joins TRBV29-1 to TRBJ1-3; the D is unclear. There are 15 residues in the CDR3. Germline CDR1 SQVTM, CDR2 ANQGSEA. V was trimmed by 7 bases and J by 0 bases, leaving 16 bases between them. CDR3 sequence reads: CSAGSGSLSGNTIYF. The CDR3 DNA is TGCAGCGCTGGGAGCGGTAGCCTCTCTGGAAACACCATATATTTT.

The chain joins TRBV7-9 to TRBJ1-1; 8 bases map to TRBD1. The CDR3 contains 15 residues. V was pared by 5 bases and J by 0 bases, with 5 bases of the junction left unmatched. Germline lookup yields CDR1 SEHNR and CDR2 FQNEAQ (reference sequence). The CDR3 here is CASSVGQGVNTEAFF. The CDR3 nucleotides read TGTGCCAGCAGCGTCGGACAGGGCGTGAACACTGAAGCTTTCTTT. The entire variable domain, with the rest obtained from reference TRBV7-9 and TRBJ1-1, is as follows: DTGVSQNPRHKITKRGQNVTFRCDPISEHNRLYWYRQTLGQGPEFLTYFQNEAQLEKSRLLSDRFSAERPKGSFSTLEIQRTEQGDSAMYLCASSVGQGVNTEAFFGQGTRLTVV.

V and J are TRBV6-5 and TRBJ2-1; D might be TRBD2 (6 bases). The ends were cut back, 0 bases at V and 0 bases at J, with 9 bases in the middle. Germline values: CDR1 MNHEY, CDR2 SVGAGI. The length of the CDR3 is 16 residues. CDR3 amino acids: CASSYSAGRSYNEQFF. The CDR3 DNA sequence: TGTGCCAGCAGTTACTCTGCGGGACGCTCCTACAATGAGCAGTTCTTC.

This chain connects TRBV7-9 to TRBJ2-7; no reliable D call. CDR1 SEHNR and CDR2 FQNEAQ come from the germline V gene (reference sequence). Trimming shortened V by 3 bases and J by 5 bases, and 14 bases separated the two germline ends. This CDR3 has 14 residues. The CDR3 region has the DNA TGTGCCAGCAGCTTCGACCAGAGGCGGCACGAGCAGTACTTC. Translating it yields CASSFDQRRHEQYF.

The V and J genes are TRBV9 and TRBJ1-2, with 7 nucleotides matching TRBD1. The CDR3 length is 14 residues. Germline assignment: CDR1 SGDLS and CDR2 YYNGEE. V dropped 5 bases and J dropped 3; count of bases not matched to a gene: 7. The DNA of the CDR3 is TGTGCCAGCAGAGACGGGACAGATCACTATGGCTACACCTTC. Its protein product is CASRDGTDHYGYTF.

V is TRBV6-6 and J is TRBJ1-4, with TRBD1 matching 8 bases. This CDR3 region has 15 residues. Trimming cost V 6 bases and J 7 bases; bases outside gene matches: 10. Germline assignment: CDR1 MNHNY and CDR2 SVGAGI (reference sequence). The CDR3 sequence: CASSLTDRGSEKLFF. CDR3 coding DNA: TGTGCCAGCAGCCTCACCGACAGGGGTTCTGAAAAACTGTTTTTT.

The chain uses TRBV30 and TRBJ2-1; 12 nucleotides align to TRBD2. The CDR3 totals 16 residues. CDR1 and CDR2 from the germline V gene are GTSNPN and SVGIG (reference sequence). V trimming: 3 bases; J trimming: 9 bases; junction bases outside the gene matches: 12. Here the CDR3 reads CAWSGRTLAGGGEQFF. CDR3 nucleotide sequence: TGTGCCTGGAGCGGTCGTACGCTAGCGGGAGGGGGTGAGCAGTTCTTC.

The rearrangement joins TRBV9 to TRBJ2-3; weak D call: TRBD1 (5 bases). V lost 3 bases and J 0 bases, leaving 17 bases between the germline ends. The CDR3 loop spans 17 amino acids. The germline CDR1 and CDR2 sequences are SGDLS and YYNGEE. In DNA form, the CDR3 reads TGTGCCAGCAGCGCCCCATCAGGGCCGACGAGCACAGATACGCAGTATTTT. Translation gives CASSAPSGPTSTDTQYF.

The J gene is TRBJ1-2, the V gene TRBV29-1, with D possibly TRBD1 on 6 matching bases. Germline assignment: CDR1 SQVTM and CDR2 ANQGSEA. The CDR3 covers 11 residues. V dropped 5 bases and J dropped 7 bases, with 11 bases sitting between them. Here the CDR3 reads CSVNQGTGYTF. DNA of the CDR3: TGCAGCGTTAATCAGGGGACTGGCTACACCTTC.

The V call is TRBV10-3, the J call TRBJ2-7, with TRBD1 as a possible D gene (5 bases). CDR3 size: 11 residues. Germline V CDR1 and CDR2: ENHRY, SYGVKD. Trimming shortened V by 5 bases and J by 5 bases, and 7 bases separated the two germline ends. The CDR3 reads CAISIGDEQYF. In nucleotides, the CDR3 is TGTGCCATCAGTATAGGGGACGAGCAGTACTTC.

J is TRBJ1-5 and V is TRBV5-4, with 7 bases lining up with TRBD1. Germline values: CDR1 SGHNT, CDR2 YYREEE (reference sequence). Trimming cost V 4 bases and J 1 base; bases outside gene matches: 2. This CDR3 has 14 amino acids. The CDR3 DNA sequence: TGTGCCAGCAGCAGACAGGGCAGCAATCAGCCCCAGCATTTT. This gives the protein CASSRQGSNQPQHF.

The rearrangement joins TRBV14 to TRBJ2-7, with D possibly being TRBD1 (6 bases). Germline lookup yields CDR1 SGHDN and CDR2 FVKESK. The CDR3 runs 14 residues. Trimming took 5 bases from V and 1 from J, leaving 12 bases between them. This CDR3 is CASSKNRESYEQYF. As DNA, the CDR3 is TGTGCCAGCAGCAAAAACAGGGAATCCTACGAGCAGTACTTC.

The rearrangement uses TRBV5-4 and TRBJ1-2; no firm D call. CDR3 length: 13 amino acids. Looked up from germline, CDR1 is SGHNT and CDR2 is YYREEE (reference sequence). Trimming removed 2 bases at V and 4 bases at J, with 9 bases between. CDR3 in amino acids: CASSFSPGYGYTF. The CDR3 region has the DNA TGTGCCAGCAGCTTCTCTCCGGGCTATGGCTACACCTTC. The full variable domain, its missing parts supplied by reference TRBV5-4 and TRBJ1-2, is ETGVTQSPTHLIKTRGQQVTLRCSSQSGHNTVSWYQQALGQGPQFIFQYYREEENGRGNFPPRFSGLQFPNYSSELNVNALELDDSALYLCASSFSPGYGYTFGSGTRLTVV.

By sample fraction, this clone is medium-sized. The J gene is TRBJ2-7, the V gene TRBV6-1, with TRBD2 matching 9 bases. V shed 0 bases, J shed 5 bases, and the junction held 5 bases outside the gene matches. Germline CDR1 is MNHNS and CDR2 is SASEGT. The CDR3 length is 15 residues. DNA of the CDR3: TGTGCCAGCAGTGAAGCGCCAGCGGGAGGAGACGAGCAGTACTTC. Protein product: CASSEAPAGGDEQYF.